The rows below give T cell receptor beta chains drawn from one sample of a study of blood T cell repertoires in COVID-19. The data were produced by immunoSEQ multiplex PCR, yet TCRdb's version contains in-frame clones alone and is incomplete. Of 13,000 or so clones listed, around 89% are singletons. Sequences were obtained from peripheral blood. All receptors derive from a human donor with active COVID-19. The donor label of this sample is uncertain. The CDR3 runs from the conserved cysteine through the conserved F or W. A D gene is named only where the DNA matches it firmly. Clone sizes are given selectively: once, few, many, or a class where the clone is expanded.

D: NA
V: TRBV20-1
J: TRBJ2-6
size: once
CDR3: CSASVGGGGTGANVLTF
DNA: TGCAGTGCTAGTGTGGGTGGGGGGGGCACTGGGGCCAACGTCCTGACTTTC

D: TRBD1
V: TRBV7-9
J: TRBJ2-1
size: NA
CDR3: CASSPPPGQGDYNEQFF
DNA: TGTGCCAGCAGCCCCCCCCCGGGACAGGGGGACTACAATGAGCAGTTCTTC

D: TRBD1
V: TRBV29-1
J: TRBJ2-1
size: NA
CDR3: CSAGQAPGNEQFF
DNA: TGCAGCGCGGGACAGGCCCCTGGGAATGAGCAGTTCTTC

D: NA
V: TRBV6-2/TRBV6-3
J: TRBJ2-2
size: once
CDR3: CASSYIDSRSGELFF
DNA: TGTGCCAGCAGTTACATAGATAGCCGGAGCGGGGAGCTGTTTTTT

D: NA
V: TRBV6-6
J: TRBJ2-1
size: NA
CDR3: CASSYSQGSFDEQFF
DNA: TGTGCCAGCAGTTACTCACAGGGTAGCTTCGATGAGCAGTTCTTC

D: NA
V: TRBV20-1
J: TRBJ1-4
size: NA
CDR3: CSANDIRGGSVNEKLFF
DNA: TGCAGTGCTAATGATATCAGGGGTGGAAGCGTGAATGAAAAACTGTTTTTT

D: NA
V: TRBV10-3
J: TRBJ1-2
size: NA
CDR3: CAISEDSYGYTF
DNA: TGTGCCATCAGTGAAGACAGCTATGGCTACACCTTC

D: NA
V: TRBV9
J: TRBJ2-7
size: NA
CDR3: CASSVALSSYEQYF
DNA: TGTGCCAGCAGCGTAGCCCTATCAAGTTACGAGCAGTACTTC

D: NA
V: TRBV5-1
J: TRBJ2-1
size: NA
CDR3: CASSLGRHNEQFF
DNA: TGCGCCAGCAGCTTGGGTCGACATAATGAGCAGTTCTTC

D: TRBD2
V: TRBV6-5
J: TRBJ2-5
size: NA
CDR3: CASSRLAGGMETQYF
DNA: TGTGCCAGCAGCCGACTAGCGGGGGGGATGGAGACCCAGTACTTC

D: NA
V: TRBV28
J: TRBJ2-5
size: once
CDR3: CASSLQRRGGETQYF
DNA: TGTGCCAGCAGTTTACAGAGAAGGGGTGGGGAGACCCAGTACTTC

D: NA
V: TRBV6-6
J: TRBJ1-2
size: NA
CDR3: CASSLLVTNYGYTF
DNA: TGTGCCAGCAGTTTATTAGTTACTAACTATGGCTACACCTTC

D: NA
V: TRBV5-5
J: TRBJ2-7
size: NA
CDR3: CASSSPGAVDEQYF
DNA: TGTGCCAGCAGCTCACCAGGGGCTGTCGACGAGCAGTACTTC

D: NA
V: TRBV5-1
J: TRBJ1-1
size: NA
CDR3: CASDTGYNLNTEAFF
DNA: TGCGCCAGCGATACAGGCTATAATTTGAACACTGAAGCTTTCTTT

D: NA
V: TRBV7-8
J: TRBJ2-2
size: NA
CDR3: CASSLEGGGTGELFF
DNA: TGTGCCAGCAGCTTAGAAGGGGGGGGCACCGGGGAGCTGTTTTTT

D: NA
V: TRBV5-1
J: TRBJ2-7
size: NA
CDR3: CASRQDSRGLEQYF
DNA: TGCGCCAGCAGACAGGACAGCAGGGGCTTGGAGCAGTACTTC

D: NA
V: TRBV18
J: TRBJ2-7
size: few
CDR3: CASSPRLPPYEQYF
DNA: TGTGCCAGCTCACCGCGGTTGCCACCCTACGAGCAGTACTTC

D: TRBD2
V: TRBV4-2
J: TRBJ2-3
size: NA
CDR3: CASSPLAGSYTDTQYF
DNA: TGTGCCAGCAGCCCGCTAGCGGGGAGTTACACAGATACGCAGTATTTT

D: NA
V: TRBV5-6
J: TRBJ2-2
size: NA
CDR3: CASSLYSGWTGELFF
DNA: TGTGCCAGCAGCTTGTATTCGGGGTGGACCGGGGAGCTGTTTTTT

D: TRBD1
V: TRBV5-1
J: TRBJ2-2
size: NA
CDR3: CASSSLGQGTGELFF
DNA: TGCGCCAGCAGCAGCCTGGGACAGGGCACCGGGGAGCTGTTTTTT

D: NA
V: TRBV7-3
J: TRBJ2-7
size: NA
CDR3: CASSRMGGSDEQYF
DNA: TGTGCCAGCAGCAGGATGGGAGGCTCCGACGAGCAGTACTTC

D: NA
V: TRBV2
J: TRBJ1-1
size: NA
CDR3: CASTTGPGGTAFF
DNA: TGTGCCAGTACGACCGGGCCGGGCGGGACAGCTTTCTTT

D: NA
V: TRBV7-2
J: TRBJ1-2
size: once
CDR3: CASSPRDISNYGYTF
DNA: TGTGCCAGCAGCCCTCGGGACATCTCTAACTATGGCTACACCTTC

D: NA
V: TRBV6-2/TRBV6-3
J: TRBJ1-5
size: NA
CDR3: CASSDHRQFLGHF
DNA: TGTGCCAGCAGTGACCACCGACAGTTCCTGGGGCATTTT

D: TRBD2
V: TRBV13
J: TRBJ2-1
size: NA
CDR3: CASSPGLASPYNEQFF
DNA: TGTGCCAGCAGCCCCGGACTAGCGAGTCCCTACAATGAGCAGTTCTTC

D: NA
V: TRBV25-1
J: TRBJ2-7
size: NA
CDR3: CASSAGIEQYF
DNA: TGTGCCAGCAGTGCCGGTATCGAGCAGTACTTC

D: NA
V: TRBV15
J: TRBJ2-7
size: NA
CDR3: CATSRGRGEQYF
DNA: TGTGCCACCAGCAGAGGAAGGGGAGAGCAGTACTTC

D: NA
V: TRBV7-2
J: TRBJ2-4
size: NA
CDR3: CASSEEVQLFLQNIQYF
DNA: TGTGCCAGCAGCGAAGAGGTCCAACTTTTTCTTCAAAACATTCAGTACTTC

D: TRBD2
V: TRBV5-5
J: TRBJ2-2
size: NA
CDR3: CASSLRLAGGPRTGELFF
DNA: TGTGCCAGCAGCTTGAGACTAGCGGGGGGTCCGCGGACCGGGGAGCTGTTTTTT

D: TRBD2
V: TRBV7-2
J: TRBJ2-2
size: NA
CDR3: CASSPQRGGLSGELFF
DNA: TGTGCCAGCAGCCCCCAGCGGGGGGGCCTGAGCGGGGAGCTGTTTTTT

D: NA
V: TRBV3-1/TRBV3-2
J: TRBJ2-3
size: NA
CDR3: CASSLGLVDTQYF
DNA: TGTGCCAGCAGCCTTGGCCTGGTTGATACGCAGTATTTT

D: NA
V: TRBV6-5
J: TRBJ2-5
size: once
CDR3: CASTRREGWLETQYF
DNA: TGTGCCAGCACGAGGAGGGAAGGGTGGTTAGAGACCCAGTACTTC

D: NA
V: TRBV3-1/TRBV3-2
J: TRBJ1-1
size: NA
CDR3: CASSQDNSPNTEAFF
DNA: TGTGCCAGCAGCCAAGATAACTCCCCGAACACTGAAGCTTTCTTT

D: TRBD1
V: TRBV6-5
J: TRBJ1-3
size: NA
CDR3: CASRAPGGSGNTIYF
DNA: TGTGCCAGCAGGGCCCCAGGGGGCTCGGGAAACACCATATATTTT

D: NA
V: TRBV11-2
J: TRBJ1-2
size: NA
CDR3: CASSFDGQYGYTF
DNA: TGTGCCAGCAGCTTTGATGGGCAGTATGGCTACACCTTC

D: TRBD1
V: TRBV18
J: TRBJ1-5
size: NA
CDR3: CASSTTGDQPQHF
DNA: TGTGCCAGCTCAACCACAGGGGATCAACCCCAGCATTTT

D: TRBD2
V: TRBV7-8
J: TRBJ2-5
size: NA
CDR3: CASSPPLRGSLSDKTQYF
DNA: TGTGCCAGCAGCCCCCCTCTGCGGGGGAGTTTGAGTGACAAGACCCAGTACTTC